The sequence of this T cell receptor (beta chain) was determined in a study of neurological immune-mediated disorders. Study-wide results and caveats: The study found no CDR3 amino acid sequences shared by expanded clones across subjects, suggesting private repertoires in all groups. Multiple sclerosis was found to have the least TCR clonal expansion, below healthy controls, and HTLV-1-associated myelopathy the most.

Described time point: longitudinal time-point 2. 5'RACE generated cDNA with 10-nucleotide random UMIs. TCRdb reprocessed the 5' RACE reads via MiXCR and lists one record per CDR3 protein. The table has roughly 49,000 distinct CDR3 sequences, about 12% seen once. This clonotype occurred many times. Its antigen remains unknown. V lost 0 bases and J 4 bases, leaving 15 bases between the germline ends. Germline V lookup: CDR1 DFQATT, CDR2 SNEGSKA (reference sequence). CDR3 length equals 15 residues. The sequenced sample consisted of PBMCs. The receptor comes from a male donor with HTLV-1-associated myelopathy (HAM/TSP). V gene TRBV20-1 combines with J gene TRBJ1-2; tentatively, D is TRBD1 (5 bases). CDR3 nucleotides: TGCAGTGCTAGAGATCCCTCGAAGGGGTCCTATGGCTACACCTTC. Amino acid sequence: CSARDPSKGSYGYTF.